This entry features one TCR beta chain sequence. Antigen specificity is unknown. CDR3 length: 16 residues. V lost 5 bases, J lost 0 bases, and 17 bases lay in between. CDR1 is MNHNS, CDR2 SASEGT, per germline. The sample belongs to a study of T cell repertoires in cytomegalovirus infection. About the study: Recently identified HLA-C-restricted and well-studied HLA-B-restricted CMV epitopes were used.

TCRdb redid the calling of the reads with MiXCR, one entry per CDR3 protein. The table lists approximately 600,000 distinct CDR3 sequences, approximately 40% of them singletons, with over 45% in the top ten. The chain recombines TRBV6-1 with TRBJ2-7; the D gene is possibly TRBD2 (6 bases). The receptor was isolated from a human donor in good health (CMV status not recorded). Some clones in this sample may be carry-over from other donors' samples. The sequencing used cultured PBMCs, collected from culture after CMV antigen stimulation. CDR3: CASSYPAGPSSYEQYF. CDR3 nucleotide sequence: TGTGCCAGCAGTTATCCAGCGGGCCCCAGCTCCTACGAGCAGTACTTC.